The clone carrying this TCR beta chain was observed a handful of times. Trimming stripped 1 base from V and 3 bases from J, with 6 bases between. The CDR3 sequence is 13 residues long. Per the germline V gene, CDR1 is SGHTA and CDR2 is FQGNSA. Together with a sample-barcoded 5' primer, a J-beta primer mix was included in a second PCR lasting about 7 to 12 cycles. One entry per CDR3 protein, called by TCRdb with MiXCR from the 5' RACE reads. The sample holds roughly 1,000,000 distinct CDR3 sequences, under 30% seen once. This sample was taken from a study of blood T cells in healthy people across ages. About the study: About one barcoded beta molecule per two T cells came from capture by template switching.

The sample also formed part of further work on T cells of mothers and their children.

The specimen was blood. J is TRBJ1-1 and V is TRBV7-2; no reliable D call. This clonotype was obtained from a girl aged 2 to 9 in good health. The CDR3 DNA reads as TGTGCCAGCAGCTTAGGGAAATACACTGAAGCTTTCTTT. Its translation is CASSLGKYTEAFF.